What follows are 31 T cell receptor beta chains derived from one specimen sequenced in a study of cytomegalovirus exposure and HLA in healthy donors. PCR employed 60 Vbeta and 13 Jbeta primers. TCRdb's copy holds only in-frame clones and misses some; the assay was immunoSEQ multiplex PCR. The sample includes around 200,000 clones, more than 80% seen only once; the top ten take under 0.8%. The specimen was PBMCs. These receptors were obtained from a boy aged 5 to 17 in good health and CMV-seronegative.

The chain joins TRBV27 to TRBJ2-3; tentatively, D is TRBD1 (5 bases). This CDR3 is 13 amino acids long. Germline CDR1 reads MNHEY; CDR2 reads SMNVEV (reference sequence). Trimming left V 10 bases short and J 6 bases short, with 17 bases between. The CDR3 nucleotides read TGTGCCACAAGGCAGGGTATTCCCGATACGCAGTATTTT. Protein product: CATRQGIPDTQYF.

V and J are TRBV27 and TRBJ1-1; 7 bases align to TRBD1. This CDR3 is built from 15 residues. From germline, CDR1 is MNHEY and CDR2 SMNVEV (reference sequence). The V segment lost 5 bases and the J segment 4 bases; nucleotides outside the gene matches: 10. The DNA of the CDR3 is TGTGCCAGCAGTCCCGCCCCAGGGGGGTTCACTGAAGCTTTCTTT. Its translation is CASSPAPGGFTEAFF.

The chain uses TRBV6-5 and TRBJ2-7; 7 bases are a match to TRBD1. CDR3 length equals 13 residues. Unmatched junction bases numbered 12, after V lost 6 bases and J lost 10 bases. CDR1 is MNHEY and CDR2 is SVGAGI in the germline V gene. CDR3 DNA sequence: TGTGCCAGCAGGGTGGACAGGAGCACAGTTCAGTACTTC. Its protein is CASRVDRSTVQYF.

As regards this clone: The same CDR3 can be traced to other DNA sequences in this sample. This chain connects TRBV10-3 to TRBJ2-1; 11 bases map to TRBD2. The germline V gene encodes CDR1 ENHRY and CDR2 SYGVKD. V dropped 5 bases and J dropped 8; count of bases not matched to a gene: 8. CDR3 length equals 15 residues. The CDR3 protein is CAISLSGGGNDEQFF. For the CDR3, the DNA is TGTGCCATCAGTCTTAGCGGGGGGGGAAATGATGAGCAGTTCTTC.

The rearrangement joins TRBV19 to TRBJ1-1; 7 positions match TRBD1. CDR1 is LNHDA, CDR2 SQIVND, per germline (reference sequence). The length of the CDR3 is 14 residues. V dropped 5 bases and J dropped 1; count of bases not matched to a gene: 4. The CDR3 here is CASSVWTGNTEAFF. The CDR3 DNA follows: TGTGCCAGTAGTGTATGGACAGGGAACACTGAAGCTTTCTTT.

This chain joins TRBV9 and TRBJ1-2, with 7 bases that match TRBD1. Germline V gives CDR1 SGDLS, CDR2 YYNGEE. The CDR3 runs 14 residues. Trimming removed 0 bases from V and 4 bases from J; junction bases left unmatched: 3. CDR3 region: CASSVGNRGYGYTF. The CDR3, as DNA: TGTGCCAGCAGCGTAGGGAACAGGGGCTATGGCTACACCTTC.

This clone has only one observation. The J gene is TRBJ1-2, the V gene TRBV9; 10 bases line up with TRBD1. Germline assignment: CDR1 SGDLS and CDR2 YYNGEE. This CDR3 comprises 15 residues. The V gene end was trimmed by 0 bases and the J gene end by 4 bases; junction bases not matched to a gene: 3. The CDR3 here is CASSVEGQGIYGYTF. The CDR3 bases are TGTGCCAGCAGCGTAGAGGGACAGGGGATCTATGGCTACACCTTC.

This clone was seen a handful of times. V usage is TRBV15 and J usage is TRBJ2-7; TRBD1 aligns across 9 bases. The CDR3 totals 15 residues. CDR1 and CDR2 from the germline V gene are LNHNV and YYDKDF (reference sequence). V was clipped by 3 bases and J by 5 bases; unmatched bases: 8. CDR3: CATSRGDREVDEQYF. The CDR3 region has the DNA TGTGCCACCAGCAGGGGGGACAGGGAGGTCGACGAGCAGTACTTC.

V usage is TRBV14 and J usage is TRBJ1-2, with 11 nucleotides matching TRBD1. Trimming cost V 4 bases and J 3 bases; bases outside gene matches: 1. The CDR3 length is 14 residues. Germline V gene data show CDR1 as SGHDN and CDR2 as FVKESK. CDR3 in amino acids: CASSRTGGYYGYTF. CDR3 coding DNA: TGTGCCAGCAGCCGGACAGGGGGCTACTATGGCTACACCTTC.

V is TRBV19 and J is TRBJ1-1; tentative D call: TRBD1 (5 bases). The CDR3 length is 17 residues. The germline V gene has CDR1 LNHDA and CDR2 SQIVND (reference sequence). Trimming removed 3 bases at V and 1 base at J, with 18 bases between. The CDR3 nucleotides read TGTGCCAGTAGTATTAGGCCCTGGGGGGGTTGGAACACTGAAGCTTTCTTT. Its protein is CASSIRPWGGWNTEAFF.

This sequence joins TRBV27 and TRBJ2-1; tentative D call: TRBD2 (5 bases). Germline V lookup: CDR1 MNHEY, CDR2 SMNVEV (reference sequence). V gave up 8 bases and J gave up 6 bases, with 17 bases separating them. The length of the CDR3 is 14 residues. Here the CDR3 reads CASEVVAGANEQFF. The CDR3 coding sequence is TGTGCCAGCGAAGTAGTTGCGGGTGCCAATGAGCAGTTCTTC.

This chain links TRBV4-2 with TRBJ1-1, with 7 bases identical to TRBD1. J lost 4 bases, V lost 6 bases, and 11 bases had no gene match. Germline assignment: CDR1 LGHNA and CDR2 YNFKEQ. The CDR3 is 15 residues long. CDR3 nucleotides: TGTGCCAGCAGTTCCGGACAGGCGAGGGGCACTGAAGCTTTCTTT. Encoded protein: CASSSGQARGTEAFF.

This clone was counted a single time. CDR3 protein: CASSLDTGWGTEAFF. Here the CDR3 DNA reads TGTGCCAGCAGCTTAGACACAGGGTGGGGCACTGAAGCTTTCTTT. The chain has TRBV7-2 and TRBJ1-1; D perhaps matches TRBD1 (6 bases). CDR1 and CDR2 from the germline V gene are SGHTA and FQGNSA. The CDR3 loop spans 15 amino acids. V was trimmed by 1 base and J by 4 bases, leaving 13 bases between them. Drawing the rest from reference TRBV7-2 and TRBJ1-1, the complete variable domain is GAGVSQSPSNKVTEKGKDVELRCDPISGHTALYWYRQSLGQGLEFLIYFQGNSAPDKSGLPSDRFSAERTGGSVSTLTIQRTQQEDSAVYLCASSLDTGWGTEAFFGQGTRLTVV.

This clone was recorded once. V usage is TRBV11-2 and J usage is TRBJ2-7; 8 nucleotides agree with TRBD2. Germline V gene sequence: CDR1 SGHAT, CDR2 FQNNGV. The CDR3 runs to 16 residues. The trim removed 5 bases at V and 0 bases at J, leaving 9 bases unmatched. CDR3 protein: CASSPGPAGASYEQYF. The CDR3 nucleotides are TGTGCCAGCAGCCCGGGGCCAGCGGGGGCCTCCTACGAGCAGTACTTC. The whole variable domain, filled in from reference TRBV11-2 and TRBJ2-7, reads EAGVAQSPRYKIIEKRQSVAFWCNPISGHATLYWYQQILGQGPKLLIQFQNNGVVDDSQLPKDRFSAERLKGVDSTLKIQPAKLEDSAVYLCASSPGPAGASYEQYFGPGTRLTVT.

This sequence joins TRBV5-4 and TRBJ2-5; 7 bases fit TRBD2. This CDR3 region has 16 residues. CDR1 is SGHNT, CDR2 YYREEE, per germline (reference sequence). With 0 bases clipped from V and 4 bases from J, the junction kept 9 bases outside the gene matches. CDR3 sequence: CASSLASAGVVETQYF. The CDR3 region has the DNA TGTGCCAGCAGCTTGGCCTCGGCGGGAGTAGTAGAGACCCAGTACTTC.

This clone was observed once. V is TRBV19 and J is TRBJ1-2, with a possible D match to TRBD1 (5 bases). Trimming took off 3 bases at V and 6 bases at J, with 20 bases between the two ends. Germline V gene sequence: CDR1 LNHDA, CDR2 SQIVND (reference sequence). The CDR3 loop spans 16 amino acids. Written as DNA, the CDR3 is TGTGCCAGTAGTATTCAAGGTCTCGGGGGTCCGGATGGCTACACCTTC. Amino acid sequence: CASSIQGLGGPDGYTF.

This clone appeared a single time. The chain is built from TRBV2 and TRBJ1-3, with TRBD1 as a possible D gene (6 bases). Trimming left V 4 bases short and J 2 bases short, with 12 bases between. The CDR3 has 15 amino acids. Germline CDR1 and CDR2: SNHLY and FYNNEI. In DNA, the CDR3 is TGTGCCAGCAGTGCAGAGGGGGATCCTGGAAACACCATATATTTT. As protein: CASSAEGDPGNTIYF.

This sequence joins TRBV14 and TRBJ2-7, with 7 bases matching TRBD1. V lost 4 bases to trimming and J lost 5 bases; unmatched junction nucleotides: 14. Germline V gene lookup returns CDR1 SGHDN and CDR2 FVKESK. This CDR3 is 16 amino acids long. The chain's CDR3 is CASSPYRRQGRNEQYF. The CDR3 coding sequence is TGTGCCAGCAGCCCATATCGCCGACAGGGACGGAACGAGCAGTACTTC.

The chain employs TRBV6-5 and TRBJ1-1; D perhaps matches TRBD1 (6 bases). Germline assignment: CDR1 MNHEY and CDR2 SVGAGI. Trimming cost V 4 bases and J 6 bases, with 18 bases left between them. This CDR3 has 15 amino acids. The CDR3 spells CASSFVGTRGAEAFF. The CDR3 DNA reads TGTGCCAGCAGTTTCGTCGGGACAAGGGGTGCTGAAGCTTTCTTT.

V and J are TRBV29-1 and TRBJ2-5; 10 nucleotides match TRBD2. The CDR3 totals 14 residues. V dropped 8 bases and J dropped 4; count of bases not matched to a gene: 10. Germline values: CDR1 SQVTM, CDR2 ANQGSEA. The CDR3 reads CSTDGLAGVETQYF. The CDR3 nucleotides are TGCAGCACTGACGGGCTAGCGGGGGTAGAGACCCAGTACTTC.

This clone was seen just once. The V call is TRBV29-1, the J call TRBJ2-2, with 8 bases identical to TRBD1. V was pared by 8 bases and J by 4 bases, with 6 bases of the junction left unmatched. This CDR3 spans 13 amino acids. CDR1 SQVTM and CDR2 ANQGSEA come from the germline V gene. CDR3 region: CSTTGALTGELFF. The CDR3 coding sequence is TGCAGCACGACAGGGGCGCTCACCGGGGAGCTGTTTTTT.

The chain recombines TRBV5-4 with TRBJ1-1; no reliable D call. This CDR3 contains 12 residues. Germline lookup yields CDR1 SGHNT and CDR2 YYREEE (reference sequence). With 0 bases removed from V and 3 bases from J, the gap between germline ends came to 3 bases. The CDR3: CASSLVDTEAFF. CDR3 bases: TGTGCCAGCAGCTTGGTAGACACTGAAGCTTTCTTT. The entire variable domain, with the rest obtained from reference TRBV5-4 and TRBJ1-1, is as follows: ETGVTQSPTHLIKTRGQQVTLRCSSQSGHNTVSWYQQALGQGPQFIFQYYREEENGRGNFPPRFSGLQFPNYSSELNVNALELDDSALYLCASSLVDTEAFFGQGTRLTVV.

The rearrangement uses TRBV30 and TRBJ1-1, with TRBD1 identical over 9 bases. CDR1 is GTSNPN, CDR2 SVGIG, per germline (reference sequence). CDR3 size: 12 residues. The J segment lost 6 bases and the V segment lost 5 bases, leaving 4 bases of the junction unmatched. The CDR3 nucleotides are TGTGCCTGGGGACAGGGGATTGCTGAAGCTTTCTTT. Translated, it gives CAWGQGIAEAFF.

The chain combines TRBV27 with TRBJ2-1; tentatively, D is TRBD1 (5 bases). Germline-derived CDR1 and CDR2 are MNHEY and SMNVEV (reference sequence). V shed 10 bases and J shed 3 bases, with 22 bases lying between them. The CDR3 consists of 16 residues. Here the CDR3 reads CATMPQNRRGYNEQFF. Written as DNA, the CDR3 is TGTGCCACCATGCCCCAGAACAGGCGAGGCTACAATGAGCAGTTCTTC.

The chain uses TRBV5-4 and TRBJ1-1; D is undetermined. Germline CDR1 reads SGHNT; CDR2 reads YYREEE (reference sequence). The CDR3 sequence is 13 residues long. V shed 4 bases and J shed 5 bases, with 12 bases lying between them. The CDR3 region is CASSVTRATEAFF. For the CDR3, the DNA is TGTGCCAGCAGCGTCACGCGGGCGACTGAAGCTTTCTTT.

The V and J genes are TRBV5-1 and TRBJ2-3; perhaps TRBD2 as D (5 bases). CDR3 length: 16 residues. Germline V CDR1 and CDR2: SGHRS, YFSETQ. Between the trimmed V and J ends, which lost 0 bases and 2 bases, there was a span of 13 bases. The CDR3 sequence: CASSLALAPTTDTQYF. In nucleotides, the CDR3 is TGCGCCAGCAGCTTGGCGCTAGCCCCAACCACAGATACGCAGTATTTT.

The chain links TRBV21-1 to TRBJ1-1. TRBV21-1 is shown as a pseudogene. The CDR3 is made up of 11 amino acids. The CDR3 region has the DNA TGTGCCACTCGGACGGGGTTTGGTGCTTTCTTT. Translating gives CATRTGFGAFF.

The chain employs TRBV19 and TRBJ1-1; weak D call: TRBD1 (6 bases). The CDR3 consists of 16 residues. Trimming removed 4 bases from V and 0 bases from J, with 15 bases in between. Germline values: CDR1 LNHDA, CDR2 SQIVND (reference sequence). The CDR3 here is CASSTRTGTLNTEAFF. CDR3 sequence (DNA): TGTGCCAGTAGTACCCGCACCGGGACATTGAACACTGAAGCTTTCTTT.

CDR3 nucleotide sequence: TGTGCCAGCAGCGTAGTGGGAGGTTCCCGTGGCTACACCTTC. Residues: CASSVVGGSRGYTF. The chain combines TRBV9 with TRBJ1-2; D uncertain. With 0 bases removed from V and 7 bases from J, the gap between germline ends came to 13 bases. Per the germline V gene, CDR1 is SGDLS and CDR2 is YYNGEE. CDR3 length equals 14 residues.

Details on this clone: One end of the junction fails to match germline, which may point to a read error. The CDR3 DNA is TGTGCCAGCAGCAAGAGCTCCTCCAATGAGCAGTTCTTC. Translation: CASSKSSSNEQFF. The chain is built from TRBV9 and TRBJ2-1; the D is unclear. The V gene's germline CDR1 is SGDLS and CDR2 YYNGEE. This CDR3 spans 13 amino acids.

The rearrangement joins TRBV7-9 to TRBJ1-2; 10 bases are a match to TRBD1. V was clipped by 4 bases and J by 10 bases; unmatched bases: 9. Germline V lookup: CDR1 SEHNR, CDR2 FQNEAQ (reference sequence). The CDR3 extends over 14 amino acids. The chain's CDR3 is CASSSGATGGFYTF. CDR3 nucleotides: TGTGCCAGCAGCTCAGGGGCGACAGGGGGCTTCTACACCTTC.